The 24 T cell receptor beta chains in this list originate from one sample, sequenced in a study of blood T cell repertoires in COVID-19. The data were produced by immunoSEQ multiplex PCR, yet TCRdb's version contains in-frame clones alone and is incomplete. The table has roughly 120,000 clones, roughly 90% seen once; the top ten hold approximately 3.7%. Sequencing was performed on peripheral blood. The receptor source for this set is a man in his forties or fifties with active COVID-19.

V gene TRBV6-5 combines with J gene TRBJ2-2, with D maybe TRBD1 (7 bases). This CDR3 is built from 15 residues. Germline lookup yields CDR1 MNHEY and CDR2 SVGAGI. The V end lost 2 bases, the J end lost 7 bases, and 14 bases lay between the germline ends. The CDR3 region has the DNA TGTGCCAGCAGTTACAATGGAGGGGGCTACGGGGAGCTGTTTTTT. Its translation is CASSYNGGGYGELFF.

The J gene is TRBJ2-7, the V gene TRBV2; 8 bases are a match to TRBD1. Germline assignment: CDR1 SNHLY and CDR2 FYNNEI. There are 14 residues in the CDR3. With 6 bases clipped from V and 0 bases from J, the junction kept 4 bases outside the gene matches. The CDR3 here is CASRGGTGSYEQYF. In DNA form, the CDR3 reads TGTGCCAGCAGAGGCGGGACAGGCTCCTACGAGCAGTACTTC.

This chain joins TRBV5-6 and TRBJ1-3, with 8 bases fitting TRBD1. Germline assignment: CDR1 SGHDT and CDR2 YYEEEE. V lost 5 bases, J lost 0 bases, and 4 bases stayed unmatched. This CDR3 spans 15 amino acids. Written as DNA, the CDR3 is TGTGCCAGCAGGGGACAGGCTATCTCTGGAAACACCATATATTTT. This encodes CASRGQAISGNTIYF.

This chain joins TRBV18 and TRBJ2-7, with TRBD1 as a possible D gene (5 bases). Germline-derived CDR1 and CDR2 are KGHSH and LQKENI. V lost 3 bases, J lost 6 bases, and 9 bases lay in between. This CDR3 spans 12 amino acids. The CDR3 loop reads CASSPQGAEQYF. CDR3 sequence (DNA): TGTGCCAGCTCACCCCAAGGGGCCGAGCAGTACTTC.

This clone was detected once. The chain has TRBV24-1 and TRBJ2-7; 7 bases agree with TRBD1. Germline V gene sequence: CDR1 KGHDR, CDR2 SFDVKD. The CDR3 spans 17 residues. J lost 4 bases, V lost 12 bases, and 23 bases had no gene match. As DNA, the CDR3 is TGTGCCGCGAATCAGACAGGGAACTGTGGTTCCGTTTACGAGCAGTACTTC. Translating it yields CAANQTGNCGSVYEQYF.

The genes are TRBV19 and TRBJ2-5; 8 nucleotides line up with TRBD1. This CDR3 is 14 amino acids long. The germline CDR1 and CDR2 sequences are LNHDA and SQIVND (reference sequence). V trimming: 9 bases; J trimming: 5 bases; junction bases outside the gene matches: 11. The CDR3 spells CASQKQGARETQYF. The DNA for the CDR3 is TGTGCCAGCCAGAAGCAGGGGGCCCGTGAGACCCAGTACTTC.

The V call is TRBV4-1, the J call TRBJ2-3, with D possibly matching TRBD2 (5 bases). This CDR3 is 15 amino acids long. Germline CDR1 and CDR2: MGHRA and YSYEKL. Trimming took 0 bases from V and 8 from J, leaving 15 bases between them. The CDR3 DNA reads TGCGCCAGCAGCCAAGATCGGGTCATAGGGAGTACGCAGTATTTT. Protein: CASSQDRVIGSTQYF.

The V call is TRBV2, the J call TRBJ1-5; D is possibly TRBD1 (5 bases). The CDR3 runs to 12 residues. Trimming stripped 6 bases from V and 7 bases from J, with 10 bases between. Germline CDR1 is SNHLY and CDR2 is FYNNEI. As DNA, the CDR3 is TGTGCCAGCAGGCGGTGGGGCCAGCCCCAGCATTTT. Its protein product is CASRRWGQPQHF.

The CDR3 coding sequence is TGTGCCAGTAGTTTTCAACCGGGACTAGGGATTGAGACCCAGTACTTC. The encoded protein is CASSFQPGLGIETQYF. This chain links TRBV19 with TRBJ2-5, with TRBD2 matching over 8 bases. The J segment lost 5 bases and the V segment lost 5 bases, leaving 13 bases of the junction unmatched. Germline CDR1 and CDR2: LNHDA and SQIVND (reference sequence). The CDR3 extends over 16 amino acids.

The V call is TRBV27, the J call TRBJ2-1; the D gene is possibly TRBD1 (11 bases). The V end was cut by 0 bases, the J end by 10 bases, with 31 bases between. CDR3 length: 20 residues. Germline loops: CDR1 MNHEY, CDR2 SMNVEV (reference sequence). The CDR3 spells CASSLSGTGGSSGRLGEQFF. CDR3 in DNA: TGTGCCAGCAGTTTATCCGGGACAGGGGGAAGTAGCGGGAGGTTGGGGGAGCAGTTCTTC.

This chain uses TRBV5-6 with TRBJ1-1, with TRBD1 identical over 7 bases. This CDR3 is 14 amino acids long. Germline-derived CDR1 and CDR2 are SGHDT and YYEEEE. V lost 2 bases to trimming and J lost 1 base; unmatched junction nucleotides: 2. The CDR3 DNA sequence: TGTGCCAGCAGCTTTTGGACAGGGAACACTGAAGCTTTCTTT. Amino acid sequence: CASSFWTGNTEAFF.

This clone was seen once. The V and J genes are TRBV5-6 and TRBJ1-4; perhaps TRBD1 as D (5 bases). The V and J ends lost 1 base and 8 bases respectively, with 9 bases between them. CDR1 is SGHDT and CDR2 is YYEEEE in the germline V gene. This CDR3 contains 13 residues. The CDR3 nucleotides are TGTGCCAGCAGCTTGACAGGCTACGAAAAACTGTTTTTT. Translating gives CASSLTGYEKLFF.

This sequence joins TRBV7-2 and TRBJ2-5; TRBD2 aligns across 10 bases. There are 16 residues in the CDR3. The junction had 11 bases not matched to a gene; V was cut back by 5 bases and J by 5 bases. CDR1 and CDR2 (germline): SGHTA, FQGNSA. CDR3 protein: CASSRWASGSVETQYF. DNA for the CDR3: TGTGCCAGCAGCAGGTGGGCTAGCGGGAGTGTGGAGACCCAGTACTTC.

The gene calls are TRBV3-1 (or the pseudogene TRBV3-2) and TRBJ2-4; TRBD1 is a possible D gene (7 bases). Trimming shortened V by 5 bases and J by 1 base, and 21 bases separated the two germline ends. Germline CDR1 and CDR2: LGHDT and YNNKEL (reference sequence). The CDR3 contains 18 residues. In nucleotides, the CDR3 is TGTGCCAGCAGCGGCGGGGTCGACAGGGTCGGGGCCAAAAACATTCAGTACTTC. This encodes CASSGGVDRVGAKNIQYF.

V and J are TRBV19 and TRBJ1-1, with 7 bases identical to TRBD1. Losses at the gene ends were 4 bases for V and 9 bases for J; bases not matched to a gene: 8. This CDR3 spans 13 amino acids. In germline, CDR1 is LNHDA, CDR2 SQIVND (reference sequence). In DNA form, the CDR3 reads TGTGCCAGTAGTACGGACAGGCGAGGAAAAGCTTTCTTT. The encoded protein is CASSTDRRGKAFF.

The chain combines TRBV4-2 with TRBJ2-3, with 9 nucleotides matching TRBD2. Germline-derived CDR1 and CDR2 are LGHNA and YNFKEQ. There are 17 residues in the CDR3. J was trimmed by 0 bases and V by 0 bases; bases with no gene match: 4. This chain's CDR3 is CASSQDQAGGSTDTQYF. The CDR3 nucleotides are TGTGCCAGCAGCCAAGATCAGGCGGGGGGGAGCACAGATACGCAGTATTTT.

The chain carries TRBV2 and TRBJ1-5; D uncertain. Between the trimmed V and J ends, which lost 9 bases and 4 bases, there was a span of 22 bases. CDR3 length: 16 residues. Germline CDR1 reads SNHLY; CDR2 reads FYNNEI. CDR3 DNA sequence: TGTGCCAGTTGTCTAGCCCCCGGGGTTGGAAATCAGCCCCAGCATTTT. It specifies CASCLAPGVGNQPQHF.

V gene TRBV2 combines with J gene TRBJ2-5; D perhaps matches TRBD2 (5 bases). The CDR3 runs 13 residues. Germline V lookup: CDR1 SNHLY, CDR2 FYNNEI. V dropped 4 bases and J dropped 2 bases, with 8 bases sitting between them. This CDR3 reads CASSARVQETQYF. The DNA of the CDR3 is TGTGCCAGCAGTGCGAGGGTACAAGAGACCCAGTACTTC.

This clone was counted a single time. CDR3 sequence (DNA): TGCGCCAGCAGCCCCCAAAACGTACGTGAGGAGCAGTACTTC. It codes for CASSPQNVREEQYF. This sequence joins TRBV5-1 and TRBJ2-7; D call uncertain. This CDR3 region has 14 residues. CDR1 SGHRS and CDR2 YFSETQ come from the germline V gene. V was shortened by 4 bases and J by 7 bases, with 18 bases between the two germline ends.

This clone has just one count. The gene calls are TRBV4-1 and TRBJ2-7, with 8 bases that match TRBD2. Germline loops: CDR1 MGHRA, CDR2 YSYEKL. The CDR3 extends over 16 amino acids. With V trimmed by 2 bases and J by 6 bases, 12 bases remained unmatched. The CDR3 nucleotides are TGCGCCAGCAGCCAAACCAGACTAGCGAATGAAGGCGAGCAGTACTTC. Its translation is CASSQTRLANEGEQYF.

The gene calls are TRBV27 and TRBJ1-1; TRBD1 aligns across 8 bases. The junction had 8 bases not matched to a gene; V was cut back by 6 bases and J by 5 bases. The CDR3 has 14 amino acids. Germline V gene data show CDR1 as MNHEY and CDR2 as SMNVEV (reference sequence). The CDR3 region has the DNA TGTGCCAGCAGGACCGACAGGGGAGGGACTGAAGCTTTCTTT. Translating it yields CASRTDRGGTEAFF.

The chain is built from TRBV5-1 and TRBJ2-2, with 7 bases that match TRBD2. CDR3 length equals 16 residues. Germline V CDR1 and CDR2: SGHRS, YFSETQ. The V gene end was trimmed by 1 base and the J gene end by 0 bases; junction bases not matched to a gene: 3. CDR3 sequence reads: CASSLNLAANTGELFF. Written as DNA, the CDR3 is TGCGCCAGCAGCTTGAACCTAGCGGCGAACACCGGGGAGCTGTTTTTT.

The J gene is TRBJ2-1, the V gene TRBV24-1; 14 nucleotides match TRBD2. The CDR3 length is 17 residues. The germline V gene encodes CDR1 KGHDR and CDR2 SFDVKD. The J segment lost 7 bases and the V segment lost 0 bases, leaving 4 bases of the junction unmatched. The CDR3 DNA is TGTGCCACCAGTGATTTGGGGACTAGCGGGAGCCTGAATGAGCAGTTCTTC. It translates to CATSDLGTSGSLNEQFF.

This sequence joins TRBV6-5 and TRBJ2-1, with 9 bases that match TRBD2. The CDR3 consists of 15 residues. Germline V CDR1 and CDR2: MNHEY, SVGAGI. V lost 8 bases to trimming and J lost 3 bases; unmatched junction nucleotides: 8. As DNA, the CDR3 is TGTGCCAGCCACCTGGGGCGGGGGGGCTACAATGAGCAGTTCTTC. Translation: CASHLGRGGYNEQFF.